This note documents a single TCR beta chain sequence. The antigen is unknown. The source of the sample is a study of blood T cells in healthy people across ages. Points from the study as a whole: What prevented conclusive comparison of naive and antigen-experienced cells was that PBMCs were unsorted.

CDR1 is DFQATT and CDR2 is SNEGSKA in the germline V gene (reference sequence). The CDR3 covers 14 residues. The germline V and J ends were trimmed by 3 bases and 2 bases, with 13 bases remaining between them. In terms of origin and age, donors were healthy Caucasian individuals from Russia aged about 6 to 90. Drawing of peripheral blood yielded approximately 10 milliliters from each donor. Primed by a sample-barcoded 5' primer and a J-beta primer mix, a second PCR proceeded for 7 to 11 cycles. TCRdb re-called the 5' RACE reads with MiXCR, one entry per CDR3 protein. The sample gives 1.5 million to 2 million distinct CDR3 sequences, around 50% of which show up once; 2.1% is in the top ten.

The rearrangement links TRBV20-1 to TRBJ1-2; TRBD1 might be the D (6 bases). Sequenced material: blood. The sequence was collected from a woman aged 40 to 50 in good health. CDR3 nucleotides: TGCAGTGCTAGCCTCCGGGGGCGCAACTATGGCTACACCTTC. The encoded protein is CSASLRGRNYGYTF.